Below are 22 T cell receptor beta chains sequenced from a single sample in a study of cytomegalovirus exposure and HLA in healthy donors. Generated by immunoSEQ multiplex PCR, the TCRdb table keeps only in-frame clones and is missing some. The sample shows about 150,000 clones, roughly 91% of them seen only once. Sequencing was done on a sample of PBMCs. The receptors were gathered from a woman aged 18-35 years in good health and CMV-seropositive.

The rearrangement links TRBV29-1 to TRBJ2-7; 9 bases align to TRBD1. CDR1 and CDR2 (germline): SQVTM, ANQGSEA. The V and J ends lost 0 bases and 2 bases, in that order; junction bases with no gene match: 11. This CDR3 spans 17 amino acids. CDR3 nucleotides: TGCAGCGTTGAAGATCGAGCGGGACAGGGCAACCCCTACGAGCAGTACTTC. Residues: CSVEDRAGQGNPYEQYF.

The gene calls are TRBV5-6 and TRBJ2-2, with TRBD2 identical over 7 bases. The germline V gene has CDR1 SGHDT and CDR2 YYEEEE. There are 15 residues in the CDR3. The V gene end was trimmed by 0 bases and the J gene end by 5 bases; junction bases not matched to a gene: 4. The CDR3 loop is CASSLVRRETGELFF. The CDR3 nucleotides are TGTGCCAGCAGCTTGGTTCGGCGGGAGACCGGGGAGCTGTTTTTT. Using reference TRBV5-6 and TRBJ2-2 for the parts outside the CDR3, the full variable domain is DAGVTQSPTHLIKTRGQQVTLRCSPKSGHDTVSWYQQALGQGPQFIFQYYEEEERQRGNFPDRFSGHQFPNYSSELNVNALLLGDSALYLCASSLVRRETGELFFGEGSRLTVL.

This chain uses TRBV6-6 with TRBJ2-7, with D unresolved. Germline V gene lookup returns CDR1 MNHNY and CDR2 SVGAGI (reference sequence). Trimming removed 0 bases at V and 3 bases at J, with 12 bases between. This CDR3 contains 15 residues. The CDR3 DNA reads as TGTGCCAGCAGTTACTCGATTGGCAACCGCTACGAGCAGTACTTC. It translates to CASSYSIGNRYEQYF.

The chain has TRBV9 and TRBJ2-2; 9 bases agree with TRBD2. The CDR3 has 15 residues. V lost 4 bases to trimming and J lost 1 base; unmatched junction nucleotides: 2. CDR1 and CDR2 (germline): SGDLS, YYNGEE. CDR3 protein: CASSPSGKNTGELFF. CDR3 DNA: TGTGCCAGCAGCCCTAGCGGGAAGAACACCGGGGAGCTGTTTTTT.

The chain carries TRBV7-8 and TRBJ2-2, with 9 bases aligning to TRBD1. This CDR3 is built from 13 residues. CDR1 SGHVS and CDR2 FQNEAQ come from the germline V gene. V lost 5 bases, J lost 9 bases, and 4 bases stayed unmatched. Here the CDR3 DNA reads TGTGCCAGCAGCAGGACAGGGGCCCGGGAGCTGTTTTTT. Translation: CASSRTGARELFF. Based on the CDR3 plus reference TRBV7-8 and TRBJ2-2, the full variable domain is GAGVSQSPRYKVAKRGQDVALRCDPISGHVSLFWYQQALGQGPEFLTYFQNEAQLDKSGLPSDRFFAERPEGSVSTLKIQRTQQEDSAVYLCASSRTGARELFFGEGSRLTVL.

This chain uses TRBV7-6 with TRBJ2-7; the match to TRBD2 covers 8 bases. The CDR3 contains 16 residues. CDR1 is SGHVS and CDR2 is FNYEAQ in the germline V gene. Germline trimming cut 5 bases from V and 0 bases from J; bases unmatched to any gene: 9. The CDR3 bases are TGTGCCAGCAGCCCTTATAGCGGGGTTAGCTCCTACGAGCAGTACTTC. Its protein product is CASSPYSGVSSYEQYF. The full variable domain, with the rest looked up from reference TRBV7-6 and TRBJ2-7, is GAGVSQSPRYKVTKRGQDVALRCDPISGHVSLYWYRQALGQGPEFLTYFNYEAQQDKSGLPNDRFSAERPEGSISTLTIQRTEQRDSAMYRCASSPYSGVSSYEQYFGPGTRLTVT.

This chain connects TRBV15 to TRBJ1-2; no definite D call. Germline loops: CDR1 LNHNV, CDR2 YYDKDF (reference sequence). The CDR3 consists of 13 residues. V dropped 11 bases and J dropped 2 bases, with 15 bases sitting between them. CDR3 residues: CASAAAANYGYTF. CDR3 DNA: TGTGCCTCCGCGGCAGCGGCGAACTATGGCTACACCTTC.

The rearrangement joins TRBV19 to TRBJ1-5; 7 nucleotides agree with TRBD1. Losses at the gene ends were 1 base for V and 0 bases for J; bases not matched to a gene: 3. The CDR3 is 16 residues long. CDR1 is LNHDA, CDR2 SQIVND, per germline (reference sequence). In DNA, the CDR3 is TGTGCCAGTAGTATAGGACAGGGCGTTAGCAATCAGCCCCAGCATTTT. This translates into CASSIGQGVSNQPQHF.

The V call is TRBV7-8, the J call TRBJ2-3; 15 bases align to TRBD2. V shed 1 base and J 1 base; nucleotides not matched to a gene: 0. The CDR3 is made up of 17 amino acids. Germline V gives CDR1 SGHVS, CDR2 FQNEAQ. CDR3 amino acids: CASSLGTSGRGTDTQYF. The CDR3 DNA sequence: TGTGCCAGCAGCTTAGGGACTAGCGGGAGGGGCACAGATACGCAGTATTTT.

The chain employs TRBV6-5 and TRBJ2-3; TRBD2 is a possible D gene (5 bases). Germline CDR1 and CDR2: MNHEY and SVGAGI. Trimming stripped 0 bases from V and 5 bases from J, with 9 bases between. The CDR3 runs to 14 residues. The CDR3 DNA reads TGTGCCAGCAGTTACTCCGTCGGGGTAGATACGCAGTATTTT. Translated: CASSYSVGVDTQYF.

CDR3: CASSVTSPLAEQYF. The CDR3 bases are TGTGCCAGCAGCGTAACGTCCCCCCTAGCCGAGCAGTACTTC. The chain couples TRBV7-9 to TRBJ2-7; a possible D gene is TRBD2 (5 bases). The CDR3 length is 14 residues. The germline V and J ends were trimmed by 5 bases and 6 bases, with 17 bases remaining between them. Per germline, CDR1 SEHNR and CDR2 FQNEAQ (reference sequence).

V and J are TRBV6-1 and TRBJ2-7; 7 bases match TRBD2. Germline trimming cut 6 bases from V and 4 bases from J; bases unmatched to any gene: 9. The germline gives CDR1 MNHNS, CDR2 SASEGT. The CDR3 consists of 14 residues. CDR3 bases: TGTGCCAGCAGCCAGCGGGAAATAGGATACGAGCAGTACTTC. Its translation: CASSQREIGYEQYF.

This rearrangement joins TRBV30 to TRBJ1-2; D not certain. Per germline, CDR1 GTSNPN and CDR2 SVGIG (reference sequence). The CDR3 runs to 12 residues. V was pared by 1 base and J by 3 bases, with 6 bases between. In nucleotides, the CDR3 is TGTGCCTGGAGTGACACCGACTATGGCTACACCTTC. Residues: CAWSDTDYGYTF.

The chain combines TRBV5-1 with TRBJ2-1, with 8 bases that match TRBD2. The CDR3 length is 16 residues. Germline V CDR1 and CDR2: SGHRS, YFSETQ. Losses at the gene ends were 3 bases for V and 3 bases for J; bases not matched to a gene: 8. Written as DNA, the CDR3 is TGCGCCAGCAGCTCCGCTAAGCGGGAGAGCTACAATGAGCAGTTCTTC. Its translation is CASSSAKRESYNEQFF.

The chain is built from TRBV5-1 and TRBJ2-7, with 7 bases aligning to TRBD2. The CDR3 extends over 18 amino acids. Germline V lookup: CDR1 SGHRS, CDR2 YFSETQ. Trimming cost V 0 bases and J 5 bases; bases outside gene matches: 17. Here the CDR3 DNA reads TGCGCCAGCAGCTTGGCGTGGGGGGGGGACCACCGAAAGCACGAGCAGTACTTC. Protein: CASSLAWGGDHRKHEQYF.

The V gene is TRBV30, the J gene TRBJ2-1; unclear D gene. Germline V CDR1 and CDR2: GTSNPN, SVGIG (reference sequence). Between the trimmed V and J ends, which lost 0 bases and 7 bases, there was a span of 10 bases. The CDR3 contains 13 residues. The CDR3 spells CAWSVATVNEQFF. The CDR3 DNA follows: TGTGCCTGGAGTGTAGCGACGGTGAATGAGCAGTTCTTC. Using reference TRBV30 and TRBJ2-1 for the parts outside the CDR3, the full variable domain is SQTIHQWPATLVQPVGSPLSLECTVEGTSNPNLYWYRQAAGRGLQLLFYSVGIGQISSEVPQNLSASRPQDRQFILSSKKLLLSDSGFYLCAWSVATVNEQFFGPGTRLTVL.

This chain joins TRBV5-1 and TRBJ2-7; TRBD2 aligns across 8 bases. The CDR3 is 17 residues long. Germline CDR1 is SGHRS and CDR2 is YFSETQ. With 1 base clipped from V and 2 bases from J, the junction kept 11 bases outside the gene matches. The CDR3 here is CASSLRLAYPQTYEQYF. The DNA of the CDR3 is TGCGCCAGCAGCTTGAGACTAGCGTACCCTCAGACCTACGAGCAGTACTTC.

The J gene is TRBJ2-7, the V gene TRBV28, with 14 bases identical to TRBD2. Germline V CDR1 and CDR2: MDHEN, SYDVKM. The CDR3 spans 16 residues. Trimming cost V 2 bases and J 3 bases; bases outside gene matches: 3. The CDR3 DNA is TGTGCCAGCAGTTTACTAGGGACTAGCGGGAGCTACGAGCAGTACTTC. This sequence encodes CASSLLGTSGSYEQYF.

J is TRBJ2-7 and V is TRBV10-3; 11 positions agree with TRBD2. V trimming: 7 bases; J trimming: 5 bases; junction bases outside the gene matches: 4. Looked up from germline, CDR1 is ENHRY and CDR2 is SYGVKD. The CDR3 is made up of 13 amino acids. CDR3 protein: CAINPGLADEQYF. The CDR3 region has the DNA TGTGCCATCAACCCGGGACTAGCGGACGAGCAGTACTTC.

The rearrangement links TRBV28 to TRBJ1-2, with 11 bases identical to TRBD1. CDR1 is MDHEN and CDR2 is SYDVKM in the germline V gene. This CDR3 has 14 residues. J gave up 7 bases and V 1 base, and 2 bases lay outside the gene matches. The CDR3: CASSLLGTGGGYTF. DNA of the CDR3: TGTGCCAGCAGTTTATTGGGGACAGGGGGTGGCTACACCTTC.

The chain combines TRBV2 with TRBJ1-5, with a possible D match to TRBD1 (5 bases). Germline V gene sequence: CDR1 SNHLY, CDR2 FYNNEI. The CDR3 is 15 residues long. V was pared by 5 bases and J by 11 bases, with 22 bases between. Written as DNA, the CDR3 is TGTGCCAGCAGTCTACGGGGACTTATAATCAGCGCCCAGCATTTT. This sequence encodes CASSLRGLIISAQHF.

The chain combines TRBV19 with TRBJ2-5, with 8 bases that match TRBD1. The germline CDR1 and CDR2 sequences are LNHDA and SQIVND (reference sequence). V trimming: 6 bases; J trimming: 2 bases; junction bases outside the gene matches: 2. The CDR3 sequence is 13 residues long. For the CDR3, the DNA is TGTGCCAGTAGGAGGACAGGGCAAGAGACCCAGTACTTC. This translates into CASRRTGQETQYF.